This T cell receptor (beta chain) emerged from a study of cytomegalovirus exposure and HLA in healthy donors. Study-level findings and limits: Fewer N-insertions than the 666-donor mean were reportedly shown by an Asian-associated ancestry cluster in a later analysis.

A note on this clone: Its specificity is not known. The junction differs from germline at one of its ends, possibly a read error.

Donors consisted of healthy bone marrow donors. Germline-derived CDR1 and CDR2 are SEHNR and FQNEAQ (reference sequence). This CDR3 contains 14 residues. With 60 Vbeta and 13 Jbeta primers, the PCR was carried out. Generated by immunoSEQ multiplex PCR, the TCRdb table keeps only in-frame clones and is missing some. Here the sample spans about 180,000 clones, 77% being singletons. V usage is TRBV7-9 and J usage is TRBJ1-2; 7 bases are shared with TRBD1. Sequencing was done on a sample of PBMCs. The TCR sequence derives from a woman aged 60-75 years in good health and CMV-seropositive. In nucleotides, the CDR3 is TGTTCCAGCAGCCCGACAGGGTCTAACTATGGCTACACCTTC. Translated, it gives CSSSPTGSNYGYTF.